These T cell receptor beta chains were read from a single sample in a study of T-cell reconstitution after alpha-beta-depleted transplantation in children. From the PCR reads, TCRdb called clonotypes with MiXCR, one entry per CDR3 protein. The table records about 100,000 distinct CDR3 sequences, 4.5% to 7.5% of them present only once. The sequences come from PBMCs, mostly from graft donor cells, collected 60 days after TCRalphabeta/CD19-depleted stem cell transplant. All receptors come from a female patient under 10 years old who had a stem cell transplant for Fanconi anemia, so the T cells may come from the graft donor. Each CDR3 is given with its conserved first and last residue. The D gene is left open where the match is weak.

TRBJ2-7 | TRBD2 | TRBV20-1 | CSAEGLAGGPYEQYF
TRBJ1-2 | TRBD1 | TRBV20-1 | CSALRTGRYTF
TRBJ2-1 | NA | TRBV20-1 | CSARAPSSANEQFF
TRBJ2-7 | TRBD1 | TRBV12-3/TRBV12-4 | CASQLTGTVYEQYF
TRBJ2-1 | NA | TRBV11-2 | CASSSVIISYNEQFF
TRBJ2-7 | NA | TRBV28 | CASGPGNSYEQYF
TRBJ2-3 | NA | TRBV5-1 | CASSLALGPPTDTQYF
TRBJ2-6 | NA | TRBV6-5 | CASSYGGPGANVLTF
TRBJ2-5 | TRBD2 | TRBV5-1 | CASRGLAGPQETQYF
TRBJ1-1 | TRBD1 | TRBV5-1 | CASSPTDRGEAFF
TRBJ1-2 | NA | TRBV20-1 | CSARDSLYGYTF
TRBJ1-3 | NA | TRBV28 | CASAYDSATGNTIYF
TRBJ2-1 | TRBD2 | TRBV2 | CASSDKRGPAYNEQFF
TRBJ2-7 | TRBD1 | TRBV20-1 | CSAVGTVLTYEQYF
TRBJ2-6 | NA | TRBV2 | CASRARGANVLTF
TRBJ2-5 | TRBD2 | TRBV5-1 | CASSLPIRTSGGEFQETQYF
TRBJ2-4 | NA | TRBV25-1 | CASSEGKNAKNIQYF
TRBJ2-7 | TRBD2 | TRBV6-1 | CASRRRLAGAITYEQYF
TRBJ2-7 | NA | TRBV28 | CASSLGLTGAYEQYF
TRBJ1-1 | TRBD1 | TRBV20-1 | CSARDPTGESTEAFF
TRBJ2-3 | TRBD1 | TRBV12-3/TRBV12-4 | CASSLGPGTGTDTQYF
TRBJ2-7 | TRBD2 | TRBV28 | CASRLAGLYEQYF
TRBJ2-1 | NA | TRBV9 | CASGGGGPNNEQFF
TRBJ1-1 | NA | TRBV5-6 | CASSLDSWGNTEAFF
TRBJ2-3 | NA | TRBV5-6 | CASSLAHTDTQYF
TRBJ2-1 | TRBD2 | TRBV5-1 | CASSLILAEANEQFF
TRBJ2-7 | TRBD1 | TRBV5-8 | CASSLLGVWDRVYEQYF
TRBJ1-1 | NA | TRBV3-1 | CASSHVTGEAFF
TRBJ1-1 | NA | TRBV7-3 | CASSSSSASTEAFF
TRBJ1-2 | NA | TRBV3-1 | CASSQTGVAVGPYGYTF
TRBJ2-5 | TRBD1 | TRBV29-1 | CSVGYGTAQETQYF